This T cell receptor beta chain stems from a study of blood T cell repertoires in COVID-19. Study as a whole: The United States, Italy and Spain supplied acute and convalescent COVID-19 samples.

The CDR3 loop spans 13 amino acids. Germline loops: CDR1 MDHEN, CDR2 SYDVKM. V lost 1 base and J 11 bases, leaving 14 bases between the germline ends. Original methodology: Estimated nucleated cell counts came from reference gene primer amplification. The data were produced by immunoSEQ multiplex PCR, yet TCRdb's version contains in-frame clones alone and is incomplete. Clone size and V and J calls were adopted from that table, with D and trimming inferred from the DNA. The table records about 180,000 clones, over 70% of them present only once. This sequence originates from a woman aged 40 to 50 with COVID-19, enrolled during active disease. J is TRBJ1-1 and V is TRBV28, with D uncertain. Source material: peripheral blood. The DNA of the CDR3 is TGTGCCAGCAGTTTATTAGTCTTGGGGAGGGCTTTCTTT. Residues: CASSLLVLGRAFF.